Shown below are 5 T cell receptor beta chains from a single sample sequenced in a study of Tregs in tolerant kidney transplant recipients. Profiled with immunoSEQ multiplex PCR; TCRdb holds only in-frame clones, not every one. The record lists 30,000 to 40,000 clones, of which the ten most abundant hold roughly 2%. The nonmyeloablative bone marrow transplants came from related graft donors, with transient mixed chimerism. This material consisted of CD4+ T cells from blood (PBMCs), taken 24 months after the transplant. Every receptor here comes from a human patient who received a combined kidney and bone marrow transplant. Some T cells may originate from the graft donor.

With regard to this clone: Read coverage stops 3 residues before the CDR3 terminus; the germline J gene supplies the remainder. This chain joins TRBV20-1 and TRBJ2-7; 10 nucleotides align to TRBD1. Looked up from germline, CDR1 is DFQATT and CDR2 is SNEGSKA (reference sequence). V lost 3 bases and J lost 6; bases outside the gene matches: 5. The CDR3 runs 13 residues. CDR3 protein: CSASPGQGTEQYF. Incomplete CDR3 DNA: TGCAGTGCTAGTCCGGGACAGGGGACCGAG.

Concerning this clone itself: The read ends 3 residues before the CDR3 terminus; that terminus is restored from the germline J gene. This chain connects TRBV5-1 to TRBJ2-6; 10 bases map to TRBD1. V was clipped by 2 bases and J by 0 bases; unmatched bases: 11. Germline-derived CDR1 and CDR2 are SGHRS and YFSETQ. This CDR3 contains 20 residues. Incomplete CDR3 DNA: TGCGCCAGCAGCTTTTCCAAGGGACAGGGGTCAAGCTCTGGGGCCAACGTC. Translated: CASSFSKGQGSSSGANV. The entire CDR3 reads CASSFSKGQGSSSGANVLTF.

Remarks on this clone: The missing CDR3 end, 3 residues past where the read stops, is filled in from the germline J gene. This chain links TRBV5-1 with TRBJ2-1, with D perhaps matching TRBD2 (6 bases). Germline CDR1 SGHRS, CDR2 YFSETQ. The CDR3 runs to 16 residues. The V end lost 0 bases, the J end lost 8 bases, and 18 bases lay between the germline ends. This chain's CDR3 is CASSLGSSTRRDEQFF. Partial CDR3 DNA: TGCGCCAGCAGCTTGGGGTCTAGCACCCGGAGGGATGAG.

The CDR3 sequence: CASSLGGGSYNEQFF. The part of the CDR3 DNA that was read is TGCGCCAGCAGCTTGGGAGGGGGCTCCTACAATGAG. The rearrangement links TRBV5-1 to TRBJ2-1, with D perhaps TRBD1 (6 bases). The CDR3 extends 3 residues past the end of the read, so its final part is completed from the germline J gene. The CDR3 covers 15 residues. Germline V lookup: CDR1 SGHRS, CDR2 YFSETQ. Trimming shortened V by 0 bases and J by 0 bases, and 7 bases separated the two germline ends.

Comment on this clone: The DNA ends 3 residues before the CDR3 does, and the rest of the CDR3 is filled in from the germline J gene. The V call is TRBV29-1, the J call TRBJ2-5; no definite D call. The V and J ends lost 6 bases and 1 base respectively, with 12 bases between them. Germline V gene lookup returns CDR1 SQVTM and CDR2 ANQGSEA. The CDR3 runs 13 residues. The CDR3 spells CSVQKGSQETQYF. The DNA read from the CDR3 is TGCAGCGTCCAAAAGGGCTCCCAAGAGACC.